The rows below give T cell receptor beta chains drawn from one sample of a study of blood T cell repertoires in COVID-19. Profiling relied on immunoSEQ multiplex PCR, and the TCRdb table lists in-frame clones only, not all of them. The sample shows some 180,000 clones, roughly 80% of them seen only once. Sequencing was carried out using peripheral blood. The receptors stem from a man between 45 and 60 years old who had recovered from COVID-19. The CDR3 runs from the conserved cysteine through the conserved F or W. D genes are given only for firm matches. The listing skips clone size in some rows; elsewhere it reads once, few, many or a size class.

v_call	j_call	d_call	clone_size	cdr3_nt	cdr3_aa
TRBV28	TRBJ2-7	NA	medium-sized	TGTGCCAGCAGTTCCCCTCGGGAGGGGGCCGTCGACGAGCAGTACTTC	CASSSPREGAVDEQYF
TRBV15	TRBJ2-2	TRBD2	NA	TGTGCCACCAGGGAACGAGCGGGAGGGTTCTCCGGGGAGCTGTTTTTT	CATRERAGGFSGELFF
TRBV23-1	TRBJ1-1	TRBD1	NA	TGCGCCAGCAGTCCCCCCAGACCGGGACAGCTTTACTTGGACACTGAAGCTTTCTTT	CASSPPRPGQLYLDTEAFF
TRBV7-9	TRBJ2-2	TRBD2	NA	TGTGCCAGCAGACAGACTAGCGGGCCATTAATTACAGGGGAGCTGTTTTTT	CASRQTSGPLITGELFF
TRBV7-9	TRBJ1-1	NA	NA	TGTGCCAGCAGCTTAGCGCTCAGTACTGAAGCTTTCTTT	CASSLALSTEAFF
TRBV9	TRBJ1-1	TRBD1	NA	TGTGCCAGCAGCGCCCGACAGGGGGCGATAGGAAGCACTGAAGCTTTCTTT	CASSARQGAIGSTEAFF
TRBV27	TRBJ2-7	TRBD1	NA	TGTGCCAGCAGTAGGACAGGGGTCGACGAGCAGTACTTC	CASSRTGVDEQYF
TRBV5-1	TRBJ1-2	NA	NA	TGCGCCAGCACCTCAACCGGGATAGAATATGGCTACACCTTC	CASTSTGIEYGYTF
TRBV6-5	TRBJ1-5	TRBD1	NA	TGTGCCAGCGACCAGGGGGGTCAGCCCCAGCATTTT	CASDQGGQPQHF
TRBV3-1/TRBV3-2	TRBJ2-7	TRBD1	NA	TGTGCCAGCAGCCGGGACAGGGAAGCCTACGAGCAGTACTTC	CASSRDREAYEQYF
TRBV5-1	TRBJ2-1	TRBD2	NA	TGCGCCAGCAGCTTGGGACTAGCGCCCGCCTACAATGAGCAGTTCTTC	CASSLGLAPAYNEQFF
TRBV14	TRBJ2-7	NA	NA	TGTGCCAGCAGCCAAGTCGGAGCGGAGCAGTACTTC	CASSQVGAEQYF
TRBV7-6	TRBJ2-2	TRBD1	NA	TGTGCCAGCAGCTTAGTGCAGGGGGCTGCCGGGGAGCTGTTTTTT	CASSLVQGAAGELFF
TRBV29-1	TRBJ1-2	NA	NA	TGCAGCGTTGACGGGGATGGCTACACCTTC	CSVDGDGYTF
TRBV7-8	TRBJ2-2	TRBD1	NA	TGTGCCAGCAGTTATCCGGGACAGGGTTGGGAGCTGTTTTTT	CASSYPGQGWELFF
TRBV27	TRBJ2-3	NA	NA	TGTGCCAGCAGTTTATCGAGAGGTACGCAGTATTTT	CASSLSRGTQYF
TRBV5-1	TRBJ2-6	TRBD1	NA	TGCGCCAGCAGCTTAGGGGACAGGGGGATCTCTGGGGCCAACGTCCTGACTTTC	CASSLGDRGISGANVLTF
TRBV7-9	TRBJ2-1	TRBD2	NA	TGTGCCCTCCTAACTAGCGGGAGGTTCAATGAGCAGTTCTTC	CALLTSGRFNEQFF
TRBV10-3	TRBJ2-7	NA	NA	TGTGCCACCCGGGGAGAACGCTACGAGCAGTACTTC	CATRGERYEQYF
TRBV27	TRBJ1-2	NA	NA	TGTGCCAGCAGTTCGCCTTCCCACAGGGATGGCTACACCTTC	CASSSPSHRDGYTF
TRBV2	TRBJ2-1	TRBD2	NA	TGTGCCAGCAAACGCGGGAGAAACGTCGATGAGCAGTTCTTC	CASKRGRNVDEQFF
TRBV6-6	TRBJ2-7	NA	NA	TGTGCCAGCAGCGGGATTTTGCGGTCCTCCTACGAGCAGTACTTC	CASSGILRSSYEQYF
TRBV6-5	TRBJ1-5	TRBD1	NA	TGTGCCAGCAGTAGAGGACAGGGGGGTCAGCCCCAGCATTTT	CASSRGQGGQPQHF
TRBV5-4	TRBJ1-2	NA	NA	TGTGCCAGCAGCTTGGGGACAGATAACTATGGCTACACCTTC	CASSLGTDNYGYTF
TRBV5-5	TRBJ2-1	NA	NA	TGTGCCAGCCTAGACAGATACAATGAGCAGTTCTTC	CASLDRYNEQFF
TRBV11-2	TRBJ1-4	TRBD1	few	TGTGCCAGCAGCCCTCGACAGGGGGCGAGTGAAAAACTGTTTTTT	CASSPRQGASEKLFF
TRBV11-2	TRBJ1-1	NA	NA	TGTGCCAGCAGCTTAGGTAGACAGCTTGAAGCTTTCTTT	CASSLGRQLEAFF
TRBV3-1/TRBV3-2	TRBJ2-1	TRBD2	NA	TGTGCCAGCAGCCGGAGGACTAGCGGGAGCGGGTCTGGTGAGCAGTTCTTC	CASSRRTSGSGSGEQFF
TRBV11-2	TRBJ1-2	NA	few	TGTGCCAGCAGCTTAGAAGGACACCGAAGCTATGGCTACACCTTC	CASSLEGHRSYGYTF
TRBV30	TRBJ2-1	TRBD2	once	TGTGCCTGGACCGGGACTAGCGGCTACAATGAGCAGTTCTTC	CAWTGTSGYNEQFF
TRBV5-1	TRBJ1-2	TRBD1	once	TGCGCCAGCAGCACGGACAGGGGACGGGGCTACACCTTC	CASSTDRGRGYTF
TRBV10-3	TRBJ2-7	NA	once	TGTGCCATCAGTTCGAGGGAGGCCGGCTACGAGCAGTACTTC	CAISSREAGYEQYF
TRBV5-4	TRBJ1-2	NA	NA	TGTGCCAGCAGCTTGAATCAGGGTAACTATGGCTACACCTTC	CASSLNQGNYGYTF
TRBV7-3	TRBJ1-4	NA	NA	TGTGCCAGCAGCCTGAACGGGGGAACTAATGAAAAACTGTTTTTT	CASSLNGGTNEKLFF
TRBV7-3	TRBJ2-2	NA	NA	TGTGCCAGCAGCTCCGGACACGACCGGGAGCTGTTTTTT	CASSSGHDRELFF
TRBV18	TRBJ1-6	NA	NA	TGTGCCAGCTCACCTTCAGGGAACTATAATTCACCCCTCCACTTT	CASSPSGNYNSPLHF
TRBV18	TRBJ2-3	TRBD2	NA	TGTGCCAGCTCACCGGCCGGGAGGCCCCCAGATACGCAGTATTTT	CASSPAGRPPDTQYF
TRBV27	TRBJ1-6	TRBD1	NA	TGTGCCAGCAGCTTGACAGGGGGAGGGTATAATTCACCCCTCCACTTT	CASSLTGGGYNSPLHF
TRBV30	TRBJ2-3	NA	NA	TGTGCCTACCGGACTCCCTTAGATACGCAGTATTTT	CAYRTPLDTQYF
TRBV21-1	TRBJ2-4	NA	NA	TGTGCCAGCAGCAAAGCGCTTTTGGCGGGAGTCGTACCCAAAAACATTCAGTACTTC	CASSKALLAGVVPKNIQYF
TRBV11-2	TRBJ2-2	NA	few	TGTGCCAGCAGCTTCTCGGTAAACACCGGGGAGCTGTTTTTT	CASSFSVNTGELFF
TRBV29-1	TRBJ2-2	TRBD2	once	TGCAGCGTTGAAAGTTCGGGACTAGCGCACAACGGGGAGCTGTTTTTT	CSVESSGLAHNGELFF
TRBV29-1	TRBJ2-7	NA	NA	TGCAGCGTTTCCCACAGCTCCTACGAGCAGTACTTC	CSVSHSSYEQYF
TRBV27	TRBJ2-1	TRBD2	NA	TGTGCCAGCAGTACTCGCGGGGGAAGCTCCTACAATGAGCAGTTCTTC	CASSTRGGSSYNEQFF
TRBV7-8	TRBJ1-5	TRBD1	NA	TGTGCCAGCAGCCCGGGAGTAGGGGGCAGGTGGGAAAATCAGCCCCAGCATTTT	CASSPGVGGRWENQPQHF